This T cell receptor (beta chain) was sequenced during a study of shared clonotypes between healthy human individuals. Broader study findings: It was observed that 5% to 6% of naive CD4 clonotypes were shared across four donors.

As regards this clone: Its antigen is still unknown.

The CDR3 loop spans 15 amino acids. With 11 bases removed from V and 1 base from J, the gap between germline ends came to 19 bases. The germline V gene has CDR1 MNHNS and CDR2 SASEGT. There were only Caucasian adults among the donors, and all lived in Nashville, Tennessee. Splitting of each subset's genomic DNA was done evenly across several immunoSEQ plates. Sequenced by immunoSEQ multiplex PCR; TCRdb stores in-frame clones only, minus some. The sample holds 2 million to 3 million clones, over 85% seen once. The TCR comes from a man aged 18-30 years in good health. Some clones in this sample may be carry-over from other donors' samples. Material for sequencing was naive CD4+ T cells from PBMCs. Specified subset: CD45RA+ positively selected. The chain links TRBV6-1 to TRBJ2-3; D possibly matches TRBD1 or TRBD2 (5 bases each). CDR3 bases: TGTGCCTCAGGCCGGGACGGCCGAGGCACAGATACGCAGTATTTT. Translated: CASGRDGRGTDTQYF.